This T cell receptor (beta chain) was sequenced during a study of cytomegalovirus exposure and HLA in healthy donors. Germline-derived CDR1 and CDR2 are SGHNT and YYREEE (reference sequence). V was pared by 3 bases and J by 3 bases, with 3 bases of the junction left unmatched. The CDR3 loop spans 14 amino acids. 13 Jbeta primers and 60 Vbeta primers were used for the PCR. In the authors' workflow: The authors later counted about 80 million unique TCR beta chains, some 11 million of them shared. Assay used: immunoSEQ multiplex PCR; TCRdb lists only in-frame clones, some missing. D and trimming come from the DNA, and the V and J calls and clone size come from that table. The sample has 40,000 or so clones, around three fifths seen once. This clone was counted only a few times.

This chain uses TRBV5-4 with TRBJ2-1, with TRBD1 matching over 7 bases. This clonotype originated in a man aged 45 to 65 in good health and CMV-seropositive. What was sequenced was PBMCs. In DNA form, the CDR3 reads TGTGCCAGCAGCTACGGGACAGACTACAATGAGCAGTTCTTC. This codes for CASSYGTDYNEQFF.